This T cell receptor (beta chain) was recovered during a study of tumor-infiltrating lymphocytes in primary liver carcinoma. At the level of the study: Surgery removed the patients' primary liver carcinoma. Staging of the tumors gave T1-T3 N0M0, with widths of roughly 4.2 to 11 cm.

Between the trimmed V and J ends, which lost 6 bases and 10 bases, there was a span of 15 bases. CDR1 is MNHEY, CDR2 SVGEGT, per germline. The CDR3 extends over 12 amino acids. A primer in the constant region served to generate TCR beta cDNA from 450 to 600 ng of total RNA. TCR beta libraries came from three nested multiplex PCR rounds using slightly modified ARM-PCR. It was with TRBV1-TRBV30 forward primers and a C-beta reverse primer that the first two PCR rounds were run, at around 11 cycles each. TCRdb re-called the multiplex PCR reads with MiXCR, one entry per CDR3 protein. The sample lists 300,000 to 400,000 distinct CDR3 sequences, roughly two thirds occurring once. Regarding the study as a whole: Tumor region pairs shared more overlap than did tumor-adjacent and tumor-blood pairs. Tumors carried a top-250-clone fraction significantly exceeding that of blood (p = 0.039).

Unsorted whole blood yielded the blood RNA, and germline DNA was also extracted. This clonotype occurred a few times. Its specificity is unknown. The rearrangement uses TRBV6-2 or TRBV6-3 and TRBJ1-1; tentative D call: TRBD1 (6 bases). The sequencing input was peripheral blood. The TCR sequence derives from a man in his forties with primary liver carcinoma and hepatitis B virus infection. The CDR3 DNA reads TGTGCCAGCAGCTATACGATAGGGGGAGCTTTCTTT. Translated: CASSYTIGGAFF.